This section outlines one T cell receptor (beta chain) sequence together with its context. The specificity of this receptor is unknown. The record has no base qualities; no much larger clone is one base away. The library came from the immunoSEQ multiplex PCR assay. TCRdb obtained this table from immuneACCESS and retained in-frame rearrangements with V and J assigned. These tables miss some clones; where compared with another copy, unresolved V genes account for less than half of the shortfall, and the remainder is unexplained. The sample table contains fewer than 100,000 clones; only one count was recorded for about 95% of them. The ten top clones hold less than 0.35% of the sample. This entry is derived from a study of technical replicates of blood from several donors (dated by TCRdb to about 2017). Spanning cysteine to phenylalanine, the CDR3 consists of 15 amino acids. Only the CDR3 part of the read is kept: 45 bases, read in frame from the first base. After removal of 4 bases from V and 3 bases from J, the junction retains 5 bases not matched to a gene. CDR1 and CDR2 are drawn from the germline V gene: MNHNS, SASEGT.

Recombination linked TRBV6-1 to TRBJ2-7, with 11 middle bases fitting TRBD2. The origin of this receptor is a human donor in good health. The sequencing input was T cells isolated from PBMCs. This receptor has the CDR3 CASSAGLAEGYEQYF. Here is the DNA: TGTGCCAGCAGTGCGGGACTAGCGGAGGGCTACGAGCAGTACTTC.